A single sample is the source of the 24 T cell receptor beta chains below, sequenced in a study of T cell responses to AZD1222 COVID-19 vaccine. Profiled with immunoSEQ multiplex PCR; TCRdb holds only in-frame clones, not every one. The table records about 150,000 clones, 75% to 90% of them present only once. Here the sequenced sample was peripheral blood, taken on day 0 of AZD1222 vaccination. The origin of the receptors is an adult in good health.

This chain joins TRBV18 and TRBJ1-1, with no clear D. Trimming pared 6 bases from V and 1 base from J, leaving 15 bases between. The germline V gene encodes CDR1 KGHSH and CDR2 LQKENI. The CDR3 has 15 residues. The CDR3 loop is CASSPEARWNTEAFF. The DNA for the CDR3 is TGTGCCAGCTCCCCCGAGGCGCGCTGGAACACTGAAGCTTTCTTT.

This chain uses TRBV5-1 with TRBJ2-3, with D maybe TRBD1 (6 bases). Trimming took off 1 base at V and 0 bases at J, with 9 bases between the two ends. The CDR3 loop spans 15 amino acids. Germline V gene data show CDR1 as SGHRS and CDR2 as YFSETQ. The CDR3 here is CASSLSGASTDTQYF. In DNA, the CDR3 is TGCGCCAGCAGCTTGTCAGGGGCAAGCACAGATACGCAGTATTTT.

V gene TRBV7-7 combines with J gene TRBJ1-5; tentatively, D is TRBD1 (5 bases). The CDR3 extends over 16 amino acids. Germline V gene data show CDR1 as SSHAT and CDR2 as FNYEAQ (reference sequence). V gave up 2 bases and J gave up 4 bases, with 15 bases separating them. The CDR3 DNA is TGTGCCAGCAGCTTACACCGCAGACAGACTAATCAGCCCCAGCATTTT. This sequence encodes CASSLHRRQTNQPQHF.

A single count supports this clone. V and J are TRBV3-1 (or the pseudogene TRBV3-2) and TRBJ2-7, with 13 bases aligning to TRBD2. Germline CDR1 reads LGHDT; CDR2 reads YNNKEL (reference sequence). The CDR3 is 15 amino acids. Trimming at V came to 5 bases and at J to 1 base, leaving 2 bases not matched to a gene. The CDR3 reads CASSSTSGGSYEQYF. CDR3 DNA sequence: TGTGCCAGCAGCTCGACTAGCGGGGGGTCCTACGAGCAGTACTTC.

This clone was found a few times. The chain joins TRBV14 to TRBJ2-3; TRBD1 might be the D (6 bases). The V and J ends lost 4 bases and 2 bases respectively, with 13 bases between them. There are 15 residues in the CDR3. In germline, CDR1 is SGHDN, CDR2 FVKESK. CDR3 bases: TGTGCCAGCAGCCCTGCAGGGGACAACACAGATACGCAGTATTTT. It yields the protein CASSPAGDNTDTQYF.

The CDR3 protein is CASSFAVGELFF. CDR3 coding DNA: TGTGCCAGCAGTTTTGCAGTGGGGGAGCTGTTTTTT. The chain is built from TRBV12-3 or TRBV12-4 and TRBJ2-2; no clear D gene. V dropped 3 bases and J dropped 8 bases, with 7 bases sitting between them. This CDR3 is built from 12 residues.

The gene calls are TRBV11-2 and TRBJ1-5; 7 bases fit TRBD1. This CDR3 comprises 14 residues. The germline V gene has CDR1 SGHAT and CDR2 FQNNGV. With V trimmed by 5 bases and J by 7 bases, 8 bases remained unmatched. CDR3 sequence reads: CASSGQRQGQPQHF. Here the CDR3 DNA reads TGTGCCAGCAGCGGACAAAGACAGGGCCAGCCCCAGCATTTT.

This clone was seen only once. This rearrangement joins TRBV12-5 to TRBJ2-7; 9 bases align to TRBD2. CDR1 is LGHNT, CDR2 FRNRAP, per germline. V lost 2 bases and J lost 6; bases outside the gene matches: 5. The CDR3 consists of 14 residues. CDR3 loop: CASGLISGSGEQYF. CDR3 in DNA: TGTGCTAGTGGTTTGATTAGCGGGAGTGGCGAGCAGTACTTC.

The chain employs TRBV18 and TRBJ2-5, with unresolved D. Germline loops: CDR1 KGHSH, CDR2 LQKENI. The CDR3 extends over 14 amino acids. The germline V and J ends were trimmed by 6 bases and 1 base, with 12 bases remaining between them. The CDR3 here is CASSPGLLQETQYF. The CDR3 DNA reads TGTGCCAGCTCCCCGGGCCTACTCCAAGAGACCCAGTACTTC.

This clone was recorded once. The genes are TRBV7-9 and TRBJ1-1; D call uncertain. Trimming took 5 bases from V and 11 from J, leaving 18 bases between them. The CDR3 runs 13 residues. Germline lookup yields CDR1 SEHNR and CDR2 FQNEAQ (reference sequence). CDR3 sequence reads: CASSLEAAMDAFF. CDR3 DNA: TGTGCCAGCAGCCTAGAGGCGGCCATGGATGCTTTCTTT.

The chain is built from TRBV3-1 (or the pseudogene TRBV3-2) and TRBJ1-6; no firm D call. Germline CDR1 and CDR2: LGHDT and YNNKEL (reference sequence). With 1 base removed from V and 11 bases from J, the gap between germline ends came to 9 bases. CDR3 length: 13 amino acids. For the CDR3, the DNA is TGTGCCAGCAGCCAAGGATCCTCCACACCCCTCCACTTT. Translating it yields CASSQGSSTPLHF.

This rearrangement joins TRBV19 to TRBJ1-1; D remains ambiguous. Trimming took off 5 bases at V and 6 bases at J, with 13 bases between the two ends. The CDR3 totals 13 residues. The germline V gene encodes CDR1 LNHDA and CDR2 SQIVND (reference sequence). CDR3 sequence: CASSSSSGAEAFF. In DNA, the CDR3 is TGTGCCAGTAGTTCCAGTTCGGGAGCTGAAGCTTTCTTT.

About this clone: Distinct nucleotide sequences in the sample also encode this CDR3. The rearrangement uses TRBV10-3 and TRBJ1-1, with TRBD1 identical over 7 bases. The CDR3 contains 14 residues. Germline CDR1 is ENHRY and CDR2 is SYGVKD. Trimming took 0 bases from V and 5 from J; bases not matched to a gene: 3. The DNA for the CDR3 is TGTGCCATCAGTGAGTCACAGGGGAGAACTGAAGCTTTCTTT. Its translation is CAISESQGRTEAFF.

The chain is built from TRBV10-3 and TRBJ1-2; TRBD1 matches at 9 bases. V lost 7 bases and J lost 12; bases outside the gene matches: 3. The CDR3 length is 10 residues. Germline V gene lookup returns CDR1 ENHRY and CDR2 SYGVKD. Here the CDR3 DNA reads TGTGCCATCACCGGACAGGGGAACACCTTC. Translated: CAITGQGNTF.

V is TRBV12-2 and J is TRBJ1-5. TRBV12-2 is labeled a pseudogene. This CDR3 region has 16 residues. Here the CDR3 DNA reads TGTGCAAGTCGCTTAAAGGGCCAGAAACGCAATCAGCCCCAGCATTTT. Protein: CASRLKGQKRNQPQHF.

The chain employs TRBV7-9 and TRBJ1-1; D might be TRBD1 (5 bases). V lost 2 bases and J 1 base, leaving 8 bases between the germline ends. There are 14 residues in the CDR3. Looked up from germline, CDR1 is SEHNR and CDR2 is FQNEAQ (reference sequence). The CDR3 here is CASSLTTGNTEAFF. DNA of the CDR3: TGTGCCAGCAGCTTAACTACAGGGAACACTGAAGCTTTCTTT.

The V gene is TRBV5-6, the J gene TRBJ2-1; 13 bases map to TRBD2. This CDR3 region has 14 residues. The J segment lost 12 bases and the V segment lost 4 bases, leaving 7 bases of the junction unmatched. From germline, CDR1 is SGHDT and CDR2 YYEEEE. The CDR3 protein is CASSPGLAGFSQFF. For the CDR3, the DNA is TGTGCCAGCAGCCCGGGACTAGCGGGATTCTCGCAGTTCTTC.

A single count supports this clone. The gene calls are TRBV19 and TRBJ2-7, with TRBD1 identical over 9 bases. Per the germline V gene, CDR1 is LNHDA and CDR2 is SQIVND (reference sequence). The CDR3 consists of 14 residues. Trimming at V came to 8 bases and at J to 1 base, leaving 6 bases not matched to a gene. CDR3 sequence: CASARTGVSYEQYF. CDR3 in DNA: TGTGCCAGTGCCCGGACAGGGGTTTCCTACGAGCAGTACTTC.

This clone turned up a few times. The chain links TRBV19 to TRBJ1-3; D gene ambiguous. The length of the CDR3 is 11 residues. Per germline, CDR1 LNHDA and CDR2 SQIVND (reference sequence). With 5 bases removed from V and 4 bases from J, the gap between germline ends came to 3 bases. The CDR3 sequence is CASSQGNTIYF. The CDR3 bases are TGTGCCAGTAGTCAGGGAAACACCATATATTTT.

The chain combines TRBV13 with TRBJ2-1; D remains ambiguous. The CDR3 covers 12 residues. CDR1 and CDR2 from the germline V gene are PRHDT and FYEKMQ (reference sequence). Trimming stripped 4 bases from V and 4 bases from J, with 5 bases between. The CDR3, as DNA: TGTGCCAGCAGCTCCGTGTACAATGAGCAGTTCTTC. This codes for CASSSVYNEQFF.

This rearrangement joins TRBV19 to TRBJ2-3, with TRBD1 as a possible D gene (6 bases). CDR3 length: 15 residues. Trimming cost V 5 bases and J 7 bases, with 19 bases left between them. Germline CDR1 is LNHDA and CDR2 is SQIVND (reference sequence). This CDR3 reads CASSGGHPRTHTQYF. The CDR3 bases are TGTGCCAGTAGTGGGGGACACCCTAGAACGCATACGCAGTATTTT. The complete variable domain, with remaining parts taken from reference TRBV19 and TRBJ2-3, reads DGGITQSPKYLFRKEGQNVTLSCEQNLNHDAMYWYRQDPGQGLRLIYYSQIVNDFQKGDIAEGYSVSREKKESFPLTVTSAQKNPTAFYLCASSGGHPRTHTQYFGPGTRLTVL.

The chain combines TRBV27 with TRBJ1-5; a weak D match, TRBD1 (5 bases). This CDR3 spans 13 amino acids. With 6 bases removed from V and 4 bases from J, the gap between germline ends came to 10 bases. Germline CDR1 MNHEY, CDR2 SMNVEV (reference sequence). CDR3 loop: CASRVGDNQPQHF. In nucleotides, the CDR3 is TGTGCCAGCAGGGTGGGGGATAATCAGCCCCAGCATTTT.

V gene TRBV7-8 combines with J gene TRBJ2-7; TRBD1 might be the D (6 bases). The V and J ends lost 3 bases and 6 bases respectively, with 9 bases between them. Germline-derived CDR1 and CDR2 are SGHVS and FQNEAQ. The length of the CDR3 is 12 residues. CDR3 in DNA: TGTGCCAGCAGCTTCTACAGGGCCGAGCAGTACTTC. This encodes CASSFYRAEQYF. Together with reference TRBV7-8 and TRBJ2-7, the CDR3 gives the full variable domain: GAGVSQSPRYKVAKRGQDVALRCDPISGHVSLFWYQQALGQGPEFLTYFQNEAQLDKSGLPSDRFFAERPEGSVSTLKIQRTQQEDSAVYLCASSFYRAEQYFGPGTRLTVT.

CDR3 protein: CASSWSGQNSPLHF. The CDR3 DNA reads as TGCGCCAGCAGCTGGTCCGGACAGAATTCACCCCTCCACTTT. The chain uses TRBV4-1 and TRBJ1-6; TRBD1 might be the D (6 bases). The ends were cut back, 5 bases at V and 7 bases at J, with 12 bases in the middle. The CDR3 totals 14 residues. Germline CDR1 MGHRA, CDR2 YSYEKL.